This TCR beta chain originates from a study of T cell responses to AZD1222 COVID-19 vaccine. Assay used: immunoSEQ multiplex PCR; TCRdb lists only in-frame clones, some missing. The sample carries some 180,000 clones, roughly 92% recorded once. The CDR3 runs to 15 residues. V was clipped by 7 bases and J by 4 bases; unmatched bases: 10. Germline V CDR1 and CDR2: SQVTM, ANQGSEA. The rearrangement joins TRBV29-1 to TRBJ1-2, with 12 positions matching TRBD1. The input for sequencing was peripheral blood, taken on day 0 of AZD1222 vaccination. The receptor's source is an adult in good health. This chain's CDR3 is CSGYGDRGRSYGYTF. DNA of the CDR3: TGCAGCGGATACGGGGACAGGGGGCGTAGCTATGGCTACACCTTC.